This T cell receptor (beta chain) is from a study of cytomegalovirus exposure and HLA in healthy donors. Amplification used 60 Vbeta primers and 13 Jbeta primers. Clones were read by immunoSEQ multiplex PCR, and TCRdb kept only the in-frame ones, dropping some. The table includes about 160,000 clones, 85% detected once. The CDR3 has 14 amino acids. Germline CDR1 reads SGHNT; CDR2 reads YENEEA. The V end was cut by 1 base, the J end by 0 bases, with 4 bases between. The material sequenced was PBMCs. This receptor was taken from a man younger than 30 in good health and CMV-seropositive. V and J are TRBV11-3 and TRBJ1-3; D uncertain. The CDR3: CASSLGLSGNTIYF. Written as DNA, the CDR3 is TGTGCCAGCAGCTTAGGACTCTCTGGAAACACCATATATTTT.